Listed below are T cell receptor beta chains from one sample, sequenced in a study of siplizumab effects on memory and regulatory T cells. TCRdb keeps only in-frame clones here, not all; method: immunoSEQ multiplex PCR. Here the sample spans under 95,000 clones, 85% to 95% being singletons. Sequencing used non-Treg CD4+ T cells sorted from blood. These receptors all come from a human donor in good health. The CDR3 runs from the conserved cysteine through the conserved F or W. Fields, in order: V gene, J gene, CDR3 protein.

v_gene: TRBV11-2
j_gene: TRBJ1-1
CDR3aa: CASSPPGQPNTEAFF

v_gene: TRBV5-1
j_gene: TRBJ2-2
CDR3aa: CASSRTRGAGELFF

v_gene: TRBV6-5
j_gene: TRBJ1-3
CDR3aa: CASSLVQPSSGNTIYF

v_gene: TRBV9
j_gene: TRBJ2-2
CDR3aa: CASSVGGRMNTGELFF

v_gene: TRBV7-2
j_gene: TRBJ2-7
CDR3aa: CASSPDTSYYEQYF

v_gene: TRBV5-4
j_gene: TRBJ1-3
CDR3aa: CASSPTRGENTIYF

v_gene: TRBV6-6
j_gene: TRBJ2-7
CDR3aa: CASRGGGSYEQYF

v_gene: TRBV11-3
j_gene: TRBJ2-5
CDR3aa: CASSLGGYETQYF

v_gene: TRBV6-6
j_gene: TRBJ1-1
CDR3aa: CASSTRDRVLEAFF

v_gene: TRBV9
j_gene: TRBJ2-7
CDR3aa: CASSAGQGWDEQYF

v_gene: TRBV4-2
j_gene: TRBJ2-1
CDR3aa: CASSHPGLAGGRVDNNEQFF

v_gene: TRBV4-2
j_gene: TRBJ2-1
CDR3aa: CASSQDPAPSSYNEQFF

v_gene: TRBV6-6
j_gene: TRBJ2-1
CDR3aa: CASSYRDSIYNEQFF

v_gene: TRBV7-9
j_gene: TRBJ1-3
CDR3aa: CASSLVDVNSGNTIYF

v_gene: TRBV2
j_gene: TRBJ1-5
CDR3aa: CASRAGTGGGQPQHF

v_gene: TRBV4-1
j_gene: TRBJ1-2
CDR3aa: CASSRPGQGVGYTF

v_gene: TRBV11-2
j_gene: TRBJ1-2
CDR3aa: CASSLSSGRGYTF

v_gene: TRBV19
j_gene: TRBJ2-7
CDR3aa: CASSKDRINYEQYF

v_gene: TRBV19
j_gene: TRBJ2-7
CDR3aa: CASRGQGREQYF

v_gene: TRBV5-8
j_gene: TRBJ1-5
CDR3aa: CASSLGQVRGQPQHF

v_gene: TRBV6-5
j_gene: TRBJ1-2
CDR3aa: CASTRQGGGYTF

v_gene: TRBV28
j_gene: TRBJ1-3
CDR3aa: CASSLYSTGARNTIYF

v_gene: TRBV7-3
j_gene: TRBJ1-2
CDR3aa: CASSPKPQGGYTF

v_gene: TRBV7-2
j_gene: TRBJ2-7
CDR3aa: CASSPRLGSYEQYF

v_gene: TRBV9
j_gene: TRBJ2-7
CDR3aa: CASSVGDRESYEQYF

v_gene: TRBV18
j_gene: TRBJ1-1
CDR3aa: CASSPVPGQGKTEAFF